This T cell receptor beta chain was sequenced in a study of Graves' ophthalmopathy and Graves' hyperthyroidism. Among the hyperthyroidism patients, all were newly diagnosed, aged 18 to 65, with under 2 months' duration. Orbital computed tomography and thyroid ultrasound, along with TRAb, serum thyroxine and clinical symptoms, underpinned diagnosis. In its sample, this clonotype was seen many times. The antigen remains undetermined. Investigators amplified TCR beta CDR3 regions from RNA transcripts. First-round RT-PCR used HTBI primers; second-round multiplex PCR followed. In TCRdb, the multiplex PCR reads were re-called with MiXCR into one record per CDR3 protein. Of roughly 1.1 million distinct CDR3 sequences detected, about two fifths appear once; the ten largest clones hold more than 9.5%. There are 12 residues in the CDR3. CDR1 is MNHNY and CDR2 is SVGAGI in the germline V gene (reference sequence). Unmatched junction bases numbered 7, after V lost 11 bases and J lost 4 bases.

Study findings and constraints: A majority of expanded thyroid clonotypes exceeding 0.001 frequency were likewise present in blood. The model reached approximately 70% sensitivity and approximately 72% specificity for predicting ophthalmopathy progression.

This receptor was identified in an adult man with Graves' hyperthyroidism. The gene calls are TRBV6-6 and TRBJ1-1; TRBD1 matches at 7 bases. The sample comprised peripheral blood or thyroid tissue (not recorded which). This CDR3 is CAGQGTVTEAFF. The CDR3 nucleotides read TGTGCCGGTCAAGGGACAGTCACTGAAGCTTTCTTT.